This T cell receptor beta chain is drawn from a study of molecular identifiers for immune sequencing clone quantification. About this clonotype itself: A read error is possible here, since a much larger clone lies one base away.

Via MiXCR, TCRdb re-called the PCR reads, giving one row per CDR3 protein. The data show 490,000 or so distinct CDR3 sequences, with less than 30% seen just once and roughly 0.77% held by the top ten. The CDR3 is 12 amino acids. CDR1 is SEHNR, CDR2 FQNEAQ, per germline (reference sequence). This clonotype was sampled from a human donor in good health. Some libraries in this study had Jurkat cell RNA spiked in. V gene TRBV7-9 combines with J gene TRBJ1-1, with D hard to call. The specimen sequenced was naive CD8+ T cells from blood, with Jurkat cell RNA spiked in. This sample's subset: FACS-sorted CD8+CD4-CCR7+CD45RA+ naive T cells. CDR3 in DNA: TGTGCCAGCAGCCCAATCGCCACTGAAGCTTCCTTT. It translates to CASSPIATEASF.